The present T cell receptor beta chain was sequenced within a study of T cell responses to AZD1222 COVID-19 vaccine. Study-level findings and limits: Among those given AZD1222, only five to seven were seropositive at baseline.

This clone was observed a few times. The antigen remains unidentified. Data came from immunoSEQ multiplex PCR; TCRdb stores just in-frame clones and leaves some out. The sample holds 90,000 to 150,000 clones, 85% to 90% seen once. The specimen comprised peripheral blood, sampled 28 days after the second AZD1222 dose. This clonotype originated in an adult who received the AZD1222 COVID-19 vaccine.

The CDR3 is CSASQGQLAKNIQYF. DNA for the CDR3: TGCAGTGCTAGTCAGGGGCAGTTAGCCAAAAACATTCAGTACTTC. The genes are TRBV20-1 and TRBJ2-4; tentatively, D is TRBD1 (6 bases). V was trimmed by 3 bases and J by 0 bases, leaving 12 bases between them. The CDR3 is made up of 15 amino acids. Germline V lookup: CDR1 DFQATT, CDR2 SNEGSKA (reference sequence).